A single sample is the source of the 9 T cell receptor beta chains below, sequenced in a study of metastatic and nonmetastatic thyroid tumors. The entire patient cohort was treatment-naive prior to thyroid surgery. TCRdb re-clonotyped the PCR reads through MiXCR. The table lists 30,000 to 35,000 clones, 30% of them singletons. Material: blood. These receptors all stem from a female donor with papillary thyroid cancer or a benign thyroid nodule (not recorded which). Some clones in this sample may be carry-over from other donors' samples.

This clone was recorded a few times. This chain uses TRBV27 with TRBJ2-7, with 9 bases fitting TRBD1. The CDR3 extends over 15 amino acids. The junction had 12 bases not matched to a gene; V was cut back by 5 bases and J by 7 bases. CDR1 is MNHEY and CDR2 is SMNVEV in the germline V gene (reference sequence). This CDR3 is CASSIKPGQGKEQYF. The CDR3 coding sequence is TGTGCCAGCAGTATAAAACCGGGACAGGGCAAGGAGCAGTACTTC.

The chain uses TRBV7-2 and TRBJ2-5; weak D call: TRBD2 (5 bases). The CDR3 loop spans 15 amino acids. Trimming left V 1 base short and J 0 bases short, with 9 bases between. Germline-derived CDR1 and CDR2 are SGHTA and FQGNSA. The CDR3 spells CASSLVAADQETQYF. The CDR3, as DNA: TGTGCCAGCAGCTTAGTTGCAGCGGACCAAGAGACCCAGTACTTC.

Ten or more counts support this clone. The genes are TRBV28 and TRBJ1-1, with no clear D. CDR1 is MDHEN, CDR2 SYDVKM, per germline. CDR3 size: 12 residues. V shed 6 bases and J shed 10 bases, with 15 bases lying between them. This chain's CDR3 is CASSPRERGAFF. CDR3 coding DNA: TGTGCCAGCAGCCCTCGAGAGCGTGGAGCTTTCTTT. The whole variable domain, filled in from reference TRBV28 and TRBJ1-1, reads DVKVTQSSRYLVKRTGEKVFLECVQDMDHENMFWYRQDPGLGLRLIYFSYDVKMKEKGDIPEGYSVSREKKERFSLILESASTNQTSMYLCASSPRERGAFFGQGTRLTVV.

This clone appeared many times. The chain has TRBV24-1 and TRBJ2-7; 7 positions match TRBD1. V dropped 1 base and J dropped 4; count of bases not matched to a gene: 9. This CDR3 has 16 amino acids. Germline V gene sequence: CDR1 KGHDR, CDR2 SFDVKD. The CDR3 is CATSDFKQGRGYEQYF. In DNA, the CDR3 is TGTGCCACCAGTGATTTCAAACAGGGGCGAGGGTACGAGCAGTACTTC.

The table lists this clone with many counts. CDR3 sequence reads: CASSHSGNNNEQFF. CDR3 DNA: TGTGCCAGCAGTCATAGCGGAAATAACAATGAGCAGTTCTTC. The chain is built from TRBV25-1 and TRBJ2-1; D perhaps matches TRBD2 (6 bases). V lost 5 bases to trimming and J lost 5 bases, with 13 bases between them. This CDR3 contains 14 residues. Germline-derived CDR1 and CDR2 are MGHDK and SYGVNS. Together with reference TRBV25-1 and TRBJ2-1, the CDR3 gives the full variable domain: EADIYQTPRYLVIGTGKKITLECSQTMGHDKMYWYQQDPGMELHLIHYSYGVNSTEKGDLSSESTVSRIRTEHFPLTLESARPSHTSQYLCASSHSGNNNEQFFGPGTRLTVL.

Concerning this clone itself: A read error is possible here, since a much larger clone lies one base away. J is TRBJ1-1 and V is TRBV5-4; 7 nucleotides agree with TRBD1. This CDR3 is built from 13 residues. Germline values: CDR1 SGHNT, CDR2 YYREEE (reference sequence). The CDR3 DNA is TGTGCCAGCAGATTGGCGGGACAGACCCGAGCTTTCTTT. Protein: CASRLAGQTRAFF. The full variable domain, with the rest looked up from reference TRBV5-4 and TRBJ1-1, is ETGVTQSPTHLIKTRGQQVTLRCSSQSGHNTVSWYQQALGQGPQFIFQYYREEENGRGNFPPRFSGLQFPNYSSELNVNALELDDSALYLCASRLAGQTRAFFGQGTRLTVV.

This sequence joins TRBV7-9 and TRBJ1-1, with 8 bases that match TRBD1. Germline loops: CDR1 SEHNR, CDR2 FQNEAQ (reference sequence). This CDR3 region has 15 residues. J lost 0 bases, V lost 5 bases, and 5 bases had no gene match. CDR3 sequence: CASSRRTGLNTEAFF. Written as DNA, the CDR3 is TGTGCCAGCAGCCGGAGGACAGGGTTGAACACTGAAGCTTTCTTT.

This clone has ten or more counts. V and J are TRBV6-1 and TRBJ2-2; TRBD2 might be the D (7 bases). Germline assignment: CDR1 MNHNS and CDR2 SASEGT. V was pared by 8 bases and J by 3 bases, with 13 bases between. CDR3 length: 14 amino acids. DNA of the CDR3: TGTGCCAGCGGCCCGGGGGGCTACACCGGGGAGCTGTTTTTT. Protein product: CASGPGGYTGELFF.

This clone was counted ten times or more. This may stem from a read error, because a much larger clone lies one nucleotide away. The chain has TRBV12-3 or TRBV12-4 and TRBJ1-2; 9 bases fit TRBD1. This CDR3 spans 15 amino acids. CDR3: CASSPRGQGGNGYIF. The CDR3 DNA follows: TGTGCCAGCAGTCCGCGGGGACAGGGAGGGAATGGCTACATCTTC.